The sequence of this T cell receptor beta chain was determined in a study of CD8 T cells in Susac syndrome. Germline-derived CDR1 and CDR2 are MNHEY and SMNVEV (reference sequence). The ends were cut back, 1 base at V and 0 bases at J, with 9 bases in the middle. The CDR3 sequence is 16 residues long. Reverse transcription of about 0.45 to 1 ug RNA was performed with random hexamers. TCRdb reprocessed the immunoSEQ multiplex PCR reads via MiXCR and lists one record per CDR3 protein. This sample carries some 75,000 distinct CDR3 sequences, approximately 93% of them seen once, and the ten largest clones take roughly 0.47%.

This TCR was sampled from a human donor with Susac syndrome. This chain connects TRBV27 to TRBJ2-2; D possibly corresponds to TRBD2 (5 bases). The material sequenced was CD8+ T cells from PBMCs. The CDR3 region has the DNA TGTGCCAGCAGTTTATGGGGAGCTTCGAACACCGGGGAGCTGTTTTTT. Translating gives CASSLWGASNTGELFF.